Following are 2 T cell receptor beta chains from one sample sequenced in a study of shared clonotypes between healthy human individuals. The method was immunoSEQ multiplex PCR; TCRdb's version includes in-frame clones alone and lacks a portion of them. The profile shows over 750,000 clones, 90% to 97% of them singletons. Naive CD8 cells, CD45RO-negative and positively selected for CCR7, excluded terminally differentiated effector memory CD45RA+ cells. The sequenced material came from naive CD8+ T cells sorted from blood. The origin of the receptors is a man under 40 in good health.

The chain recombines TRBV13 with TRBJ2-1, with TRBD2 matching 10 bases. Germline loops: CDR1 PRHDT, CDR2 FYEKMQ (reference sequence). J was trimmed by 8 bases and V by 5 bases; bases with no gene match: 15. The CDR3 runs 17 residues. The CDR3 DNA reads as TGTGCCAGCAGCAGTAAGGGGCGTCTAGCGGGAGCGGATGAGCAGTTCTTC. Translating it yields CASSSKGRLAGADEQFF.

The gene calls are TRBV28 and TRBJ2-3, with TRBD2 identical over 8 bases. With V trimmed by 3 bases and J by 3 bases, 8 bases remained unmatched. The CDR3 runs to 16 residues. Germline-derived CDR1 and CDR2 are MDHEN and SYDVKM. CDR3 nucleotides: TGTGCCAGCAGTTTGAACCAGCGGGAGTTGACAGATACGCAGTATTTT. It yields the protein CASSLNQRELTDTQYF.